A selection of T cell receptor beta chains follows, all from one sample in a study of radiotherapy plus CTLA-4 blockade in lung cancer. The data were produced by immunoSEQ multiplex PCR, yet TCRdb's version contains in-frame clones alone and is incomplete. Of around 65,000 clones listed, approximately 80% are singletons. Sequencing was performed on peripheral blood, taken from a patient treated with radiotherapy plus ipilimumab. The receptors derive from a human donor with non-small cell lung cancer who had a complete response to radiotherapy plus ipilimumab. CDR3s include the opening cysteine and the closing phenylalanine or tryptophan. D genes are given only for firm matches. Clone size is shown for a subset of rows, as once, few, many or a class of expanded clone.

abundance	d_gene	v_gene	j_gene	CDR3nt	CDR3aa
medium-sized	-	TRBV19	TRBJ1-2	TGTGCCAGTAGTCTCGGCAGGGGAAGCTACACCTTC	CASSLGRGSYTF
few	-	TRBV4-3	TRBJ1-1	TGCGCCAGCAGCCAAGATCCAGGGCGAAACACTGAAGCTTTCTTT	CASSQDPGRNTEAFF
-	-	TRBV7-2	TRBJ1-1	TGTGCCAGCAGCTTTAGGGTAATCACTGAAGCTTTCTTT	CASSFRVITEAFF
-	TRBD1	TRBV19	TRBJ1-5	TGTGCCAGTAGCCTAACAGGGGGCAGCAATCAGCCCCAGCATTTT	CASSLTGGSNQPQHF
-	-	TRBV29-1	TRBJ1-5	TGCAGTGCTTCAAATAGCAATCAGCCCCAGCATTTT	CSASNSNQPQHF
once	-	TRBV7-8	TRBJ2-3	TGTGCCAGCAGCTTAGATCGGCTACGCCCCGGGACGCAGTATTTT	CASSLDRLRPGTQYF
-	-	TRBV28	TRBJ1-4	TGTGCCAGCAGTGGAGCAGGGGAAACTAATGAAAAACTGTTTTTT	CASSGAGETNEKLFF
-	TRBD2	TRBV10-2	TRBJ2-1	TGCGCCAGCAGTGGCACTAGCGGGAGGAGATACAATGAGCAGTTCTTC	CASSGTSGRRYNEQFF
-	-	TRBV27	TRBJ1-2	TGTGCCAGCAGCGGGACAAACTATGGCTACACCTTC	CASSGTNYGYTF
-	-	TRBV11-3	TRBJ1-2	TGTGCCAGCAGCAAGACCGGGCCTCGATATGGCTACACCTTC	CASSKTGPRYGYTF
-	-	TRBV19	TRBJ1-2	TGTGCCAGCAATCCCCAAGGAACGGGCTTCGGCTTCTATGGCTACACCTTC	CASNPQGTGFGFYGYTF
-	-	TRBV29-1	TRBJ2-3	TGCAGCGTTGAAGGTCTTAATACGCAGTATTTT	CSVEGLNTQYF
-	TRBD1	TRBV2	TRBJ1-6	TGTGCCAGCAGTGAAGGGTTCAGGGGGAATTCACCCCTCCACTTT	CASSEGFRGNSPLHF